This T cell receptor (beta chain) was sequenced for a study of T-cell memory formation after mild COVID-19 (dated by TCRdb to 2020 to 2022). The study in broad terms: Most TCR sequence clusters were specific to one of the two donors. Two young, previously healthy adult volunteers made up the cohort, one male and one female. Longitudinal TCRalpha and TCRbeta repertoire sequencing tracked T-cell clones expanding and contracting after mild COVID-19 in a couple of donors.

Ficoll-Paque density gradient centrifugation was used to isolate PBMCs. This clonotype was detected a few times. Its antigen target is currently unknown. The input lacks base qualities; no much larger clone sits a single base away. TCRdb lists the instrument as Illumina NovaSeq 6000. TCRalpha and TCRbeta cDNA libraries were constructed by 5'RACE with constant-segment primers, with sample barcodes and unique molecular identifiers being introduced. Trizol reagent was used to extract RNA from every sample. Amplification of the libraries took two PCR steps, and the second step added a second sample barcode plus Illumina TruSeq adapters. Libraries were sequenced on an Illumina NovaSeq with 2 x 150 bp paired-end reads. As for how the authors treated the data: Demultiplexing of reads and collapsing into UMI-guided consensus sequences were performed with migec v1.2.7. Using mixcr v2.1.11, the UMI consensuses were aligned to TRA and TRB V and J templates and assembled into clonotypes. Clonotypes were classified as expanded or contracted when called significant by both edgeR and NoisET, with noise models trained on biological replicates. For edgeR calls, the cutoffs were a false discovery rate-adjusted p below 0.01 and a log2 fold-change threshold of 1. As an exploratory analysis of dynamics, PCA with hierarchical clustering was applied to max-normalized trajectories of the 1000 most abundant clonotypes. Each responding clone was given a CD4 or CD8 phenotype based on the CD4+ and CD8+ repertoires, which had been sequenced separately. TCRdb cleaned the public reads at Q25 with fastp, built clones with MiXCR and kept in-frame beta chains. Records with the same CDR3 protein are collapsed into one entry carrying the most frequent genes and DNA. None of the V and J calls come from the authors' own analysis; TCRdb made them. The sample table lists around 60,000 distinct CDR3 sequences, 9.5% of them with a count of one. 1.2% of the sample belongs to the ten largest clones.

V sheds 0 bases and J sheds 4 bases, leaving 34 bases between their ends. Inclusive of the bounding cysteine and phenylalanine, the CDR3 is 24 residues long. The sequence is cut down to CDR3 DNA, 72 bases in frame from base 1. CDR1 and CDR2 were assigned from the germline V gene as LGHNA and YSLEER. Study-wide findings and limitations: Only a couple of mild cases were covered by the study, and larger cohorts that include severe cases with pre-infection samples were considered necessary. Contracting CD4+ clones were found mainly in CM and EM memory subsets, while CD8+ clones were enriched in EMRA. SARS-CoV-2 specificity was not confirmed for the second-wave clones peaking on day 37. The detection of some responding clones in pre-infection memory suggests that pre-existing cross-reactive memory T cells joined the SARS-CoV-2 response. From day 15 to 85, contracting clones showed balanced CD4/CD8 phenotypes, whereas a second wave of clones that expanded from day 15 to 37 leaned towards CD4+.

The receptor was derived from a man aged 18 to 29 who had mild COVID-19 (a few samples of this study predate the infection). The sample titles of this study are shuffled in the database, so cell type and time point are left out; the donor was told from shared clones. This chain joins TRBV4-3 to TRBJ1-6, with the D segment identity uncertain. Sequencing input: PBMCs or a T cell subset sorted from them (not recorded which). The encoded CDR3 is CASSQDSGLKRVLTLGLYNSPLHF. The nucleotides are TGCGCCAGCAGCCAAGATTCGGGTTTAAAGAGAGTTCTCACCCTGGGCTTGTATAATTCACCCCTCCACTTT.